The sequence of this TCR beta chain was determined in a study of cytomegalovirus exposure and HLA in healthy donors. Concerning this clone: Its antigen is currently unknown.

Findings of the study overall: Owing to their indistinguishability, certain V segments, notably TRBV6-2 and TRBV6-3, were excluded. The authors listed 164 TCR beta chains as cytomegalovirus-associated. With later analysis, a missense DCLRE1C variant became linked to TCR beta V- and J-gene trimming.

The PCR contained 60 Vbeta and 13 Jbeta primers. Repertoires were generated with immunoSEQ multiplex PCR, while TCRdb's copy carries only in-frame clones and drops some. Of approximately 110,000 clones in the sample, around 78% are singletons; the top ten hold approximately 3.9%. The CDR3 extends over 16 amino acids. Germline CDR1 reads SGHTA; CDR2 reads FQGTGA. After removal of 5 bases from V and 2 bases from J, the junction contained 9 bases not matched to a gene. The receptor was isolated from a man aged 40-49 years in good health and CMV-seronegative. The sequencing sample was made of PBMCs. The V call is TRBV7-3, the J call TRBJ2-1, with 7 positions matching TRBD1. CDR3 nucleotide sequence: TGTGCCAGCAGCCCAGCAGGGGGTACAACCTACAATGAGCAGTTCTTC. Its translation is CASSPAGGTTYNEQFF. Drawing the rest from reference TRBV7-3 and TRBJ2-1, the complete variable domain is GAGVSQTPSNKVTEKGKYVELRCDPISGHTALYWYRQSLGQGPEFLIYFQGTGAADDSGLPNDRFFAVRPEGSVSTLKIQRTERGDSAVYLCASSPAGGTTYNEQFFGPGTRLTVL.